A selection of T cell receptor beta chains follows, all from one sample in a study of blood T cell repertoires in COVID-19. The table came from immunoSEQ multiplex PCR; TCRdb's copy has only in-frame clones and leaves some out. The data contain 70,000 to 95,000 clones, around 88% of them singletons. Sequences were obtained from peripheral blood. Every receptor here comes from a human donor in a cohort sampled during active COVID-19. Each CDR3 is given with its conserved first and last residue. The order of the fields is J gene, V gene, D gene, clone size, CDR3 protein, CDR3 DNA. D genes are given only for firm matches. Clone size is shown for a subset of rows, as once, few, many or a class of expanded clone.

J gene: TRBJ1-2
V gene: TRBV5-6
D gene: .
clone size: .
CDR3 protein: CASSLVSRAYYTF
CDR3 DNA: TGTGCCAGCAGCTTGGTTTCACGCGCTTACTACACCTTC

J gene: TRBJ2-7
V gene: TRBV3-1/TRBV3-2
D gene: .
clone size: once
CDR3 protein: CASSHSSYEQYF
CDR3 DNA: TGTGCCAGCAGCCATTCATCCTACGAGCAGTACTTC

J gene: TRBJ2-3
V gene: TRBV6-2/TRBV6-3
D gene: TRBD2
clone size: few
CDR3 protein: CASSRSDSGKWADTQYF
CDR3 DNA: TGTGCCAGCAGCCGGTCCGATAGCGGGAAATGGGCAGATACGCAGTATTTT

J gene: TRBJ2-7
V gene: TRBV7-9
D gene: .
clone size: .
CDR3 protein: CASSLVTGHEQYF
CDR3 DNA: TGTGCCAGCAGCTTAGTTACAGGTCACGAGCAGTACTTC

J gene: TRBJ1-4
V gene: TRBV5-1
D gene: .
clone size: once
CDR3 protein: CASSLTGSLGEKLFF
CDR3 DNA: TGCGCCAGCAGCTTGACCGGGTCTTTAGGTGAAAAACTGTTTTTT

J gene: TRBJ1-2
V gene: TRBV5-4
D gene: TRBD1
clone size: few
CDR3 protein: CASSRGQNYGYTF
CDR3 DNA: TGTGCCAGCAGTCGGGGACAGAACTATGGCTACACCTTC

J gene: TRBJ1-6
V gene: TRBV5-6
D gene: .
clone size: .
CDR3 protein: CASSLYSSVKAPLHF
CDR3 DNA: TGTGCCAGCAGCTTATACAGTTCCGTCAAGGCACCCCTCCACTTT

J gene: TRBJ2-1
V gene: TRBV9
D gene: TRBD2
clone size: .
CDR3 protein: CASSVGGGDLSYNEQFF
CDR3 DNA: TGTGCCAGCAGCGTGGGCGGGGGGGACCTCTCCTACAATGAGCAGTTCTTC

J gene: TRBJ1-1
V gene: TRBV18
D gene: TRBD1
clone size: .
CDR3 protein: CRTGTGTEAFF
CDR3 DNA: TGCCGGACAGGGACGGGCACTGAAGCTTTCTTT

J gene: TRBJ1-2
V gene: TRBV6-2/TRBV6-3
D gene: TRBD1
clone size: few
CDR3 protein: CASSYQGQGHGYTF
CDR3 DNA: TGTGCCAGCAGTTACCAAGGACAGGGTCACGGCTACACCTTC

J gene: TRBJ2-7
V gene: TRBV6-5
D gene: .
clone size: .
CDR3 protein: CASSYARGSHEQYF
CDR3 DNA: TGTGCCAGCAGTTACGCCCGGGGGAGCCACGAGCAGTACTTC

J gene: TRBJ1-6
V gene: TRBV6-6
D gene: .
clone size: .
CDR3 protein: CASTLEGRRSPLHF
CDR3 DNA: TGTGCCAGCACTTTGGAGGGGAGGAGGTCACCCCTCCACTTT

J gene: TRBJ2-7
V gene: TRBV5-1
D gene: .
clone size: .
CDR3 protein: CASSVGSMGEGEQYF
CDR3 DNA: TGCGCCAGCAGCGTGGGATCCATGGGCGAGGGCGAGCAGTACTTC

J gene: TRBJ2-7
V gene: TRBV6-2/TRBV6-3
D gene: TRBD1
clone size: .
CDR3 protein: CASSYGTGGAYEQYF
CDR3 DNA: TGTGCCAGCAGTTACGGGACAGGGGGCGCCTACGAGCAGTACTTC

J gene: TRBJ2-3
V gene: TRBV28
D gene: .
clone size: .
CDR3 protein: CASRPQAAPDTQYF
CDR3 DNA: TGTGCCAGCAGACCACAGGCGGCACCAGATACGCAGTATTTT

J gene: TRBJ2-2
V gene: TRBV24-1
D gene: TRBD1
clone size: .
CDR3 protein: CATRDRESTGELFF
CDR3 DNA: TGTGCCACCCGGGACAGGGAGTCCACCGGGGAGCTGTTTTTT

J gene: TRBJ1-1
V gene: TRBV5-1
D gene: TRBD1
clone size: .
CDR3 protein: CASSKGTDTEAFF
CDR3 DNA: TGCGCCAGCAGCAAGGGGACAGACACTGAAGCTTTCTTT

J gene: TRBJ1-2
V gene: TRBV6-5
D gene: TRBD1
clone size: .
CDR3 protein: CASSPGGFRGYTF
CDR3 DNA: TGTGCCAGCAGCCCAGGGGGATTTCGTGGCTACACCTTC

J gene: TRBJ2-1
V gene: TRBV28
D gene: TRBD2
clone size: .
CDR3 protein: CASSRTSGSVYNEQFF
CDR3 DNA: TGTGCCAGCAGTCGGACTAGCGGGAGTGTCTACAATGAGCAGTTCTTC

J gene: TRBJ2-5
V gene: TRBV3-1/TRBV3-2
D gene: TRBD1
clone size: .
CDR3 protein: CASSQAGGGETQYF
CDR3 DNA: TGTGCCAGCAGCCAAGCAGGGGGCGGAGAGACCCAGTACTTC

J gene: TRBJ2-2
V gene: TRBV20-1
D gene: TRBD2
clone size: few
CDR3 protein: CSASSSGRAGGELFF
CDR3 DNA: TGCAGTGCTAGTTCGAGCGGGAGGGCCGGCGGGGAGCTGTTTTTT

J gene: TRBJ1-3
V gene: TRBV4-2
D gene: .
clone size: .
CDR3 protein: CASSQEQDSGNTIYF
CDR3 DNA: TGTGCCAGCAGCCAAGAACAGGACTCTGGAAACACCATATATTTT

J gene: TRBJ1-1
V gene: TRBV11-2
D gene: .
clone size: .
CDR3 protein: CASSLKRSRGTEAFF
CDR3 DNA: TGTGCCAGCAGCTTGAAACGGTCCAGGGGCACTGAAGCTTTCTTT

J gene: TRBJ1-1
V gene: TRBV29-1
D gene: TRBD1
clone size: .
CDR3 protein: CSVLTGENTEAFF
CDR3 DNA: TGCAGCGTTCTCACAGGGGAGAACACTGAAGCTTTCTTT

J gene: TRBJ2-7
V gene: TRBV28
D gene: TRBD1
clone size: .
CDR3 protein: CASSPPLGTGGAGQYF
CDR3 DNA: TGTGCCAGCAGTCCGCCGTTGGGGACAGGGGGCGCGGGGCAGTACTTC

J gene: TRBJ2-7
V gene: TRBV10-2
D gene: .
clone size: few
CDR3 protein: CASSPGTTREQYF
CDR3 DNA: TGCGCCAGCAGTCCCGGGACAACGCGCGAGCAGTACTTC

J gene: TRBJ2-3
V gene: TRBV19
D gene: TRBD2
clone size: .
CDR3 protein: CASSIRASGGADTQYF
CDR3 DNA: TGTGCCAGTAGTATAAGGGCTAGCGGGGGGGCTGATACGCAGTATTTT

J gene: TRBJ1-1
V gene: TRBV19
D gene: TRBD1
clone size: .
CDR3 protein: CASSIYTARQGAEGAFF
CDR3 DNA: TGTGCCAGTAGTATTTATACTGCGAGACAGGGGGCGGAGGGAGCTTTCTTT

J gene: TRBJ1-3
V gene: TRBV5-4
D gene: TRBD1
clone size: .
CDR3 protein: CASSPRPGQGADGNTIYF
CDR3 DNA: TGTGCCAGCAGCCCCCGCCCGGGACAGGGGGCAGATGGAAACACCATATATTTT

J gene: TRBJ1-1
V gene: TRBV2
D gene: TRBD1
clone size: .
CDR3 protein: CASSNGQGMNTEAFF
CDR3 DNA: TGTGCCAGCAGTAATGGACAGGGGATGAACACTGAAGCTTTCTTT

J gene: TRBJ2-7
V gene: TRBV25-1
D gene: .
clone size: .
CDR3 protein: CASRGDSREQYF
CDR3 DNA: TGTGCCAGCAGGGGTGACTCGAGGGAGCAGTACTTC

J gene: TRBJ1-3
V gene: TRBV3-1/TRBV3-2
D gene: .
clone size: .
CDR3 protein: CASSQDSRGPGNTIYF
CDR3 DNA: TGTGCCAGCAGCCAAGATTCTCGCGGTCCTGGAAACACCATATATTTT